The 24 T cell receptor beta chains below were found in one sample sequenced in a study of T-cell reconstitution after alpha-beta-depleted transplantation in children. The library targeted TCRbeta and was prepared with unique molecular identifiers. TCRdb re-analysed the PCR reads in MiXCR, keeping a single row per CDR3 protein. The sample shows over 550,000 distinct CDR3 sequences, over 9.5% of them seen only once. The sequencing used PBMCs from the stem cell graft donor, collected from the stem cell graft. Receptors originate from a human donor who donated a stem cell graft to a child with acute myeloid leukemia.

This clonotype was counted a few times. This chain connects TRBV28 to TRBJ2-1; no firm D call. This CDR3 comprises 14 residues. CDR1 and CDR2 from the germline V gene are MDHEN and SYDVKM. V was cut by 7 bases and J by 5 bases, with 15 bases left in between. This CDR3 is CASTNGVVDNEQFF. Written as DNA, the CDR3 is TGTGCCAGCACCAATGGGGTAGTGGACAATGAGCAGTTCTTC. Filled out from reference TRBV28 and TRBJ2-1, the complete variable domain reads DVKVTQSSRYLVKRTGEKVFLECVQDMDHENMFWYRQDPGLGLRLIYFSYDVKMKEKGDIPEGYSVSREKKERFSLILESASTNQTSMYLCASTNGVVDNEQFFGPGTRLTVL.

The chain has TRBV20-1 and TRBJ1-5, with D tentatively TRBD1 (6 bases). CDR1 and CDR2 (germline): DFQATT, SNEGSKA (reference sequence). V was shortened by 1 base and J by 0 bases, with 22 bases between the two germline ends. This CDR3 has 19 amino acids. Here the CDR3 DNA reads TGCAGTGCTAGAGTCCCTGGGACATCGACTACGTATAGCAATCAGCCCCAGCATTTT. Translating gives CSARVPGTSTTYSNQPQHF.

This clonotype was observed a handful of times. The chain uses TRBV3-1 and TRBJ1-1; TRBD1 agrees at 9 bases. Germline V lookup: CDR1 LGHDT, CDR2 YNNKEL (reference sequence). The length of the CDR3 is 18 residues. With 0 bases clipped from V and 1 base from J, the junction kept 9 bases outside the gene matches. CDR3 loop: CASSQDPRTGAANTEAFF. The DNA of the CDR3 is TGTGCCAGCAGCCAAGATCCCCGGACAGGGGCTGCGAACACTGAAGCTTTCTTT.

This clonotype was seen at least ten times. This chain joins TRBV4-3 and TRBJ2-7; no firm D call. From germline, CDR1 is LGHNA and CDR2 YSLEER. The CDR3 length is 14 residues. The V end lost 0 bases, the J end lost 2 bases, and 8 bases lay between the germline ends. The CDR3 coding sequence is TGCGCCAGCAGCCAAGATGCGAGGACCTACGAGCAGTACTTC. Its translation is CASSQDARTYEQYF.

This clonotype came up many times. The CDR3 bases are TGTGCCAGCAGCCTCTCGACGGGCAATGAGCAGTTCTTC. Its translation is CASSLSTGNEQFF. The chain recombines TRBV9 with TRBJ2-1; unclear D gene. The germline V gene has CDR1 SGDLS and CDR2 YYNGEE. The CDR3 is 13 residues long. V was cut by 4 bases and J by 6 bases, with 11 bases left in between.

This clonotype was counted between two and nine times. The chain uses TRBV12-3 or TRBV12-4 and TRBJ2-7, with 13 bases lining up with TRBD2. V was pared by 6 bases and J by 1 base, with 3 bases of the junction left unmatched. CDR3 length: 15 residues. CDR3 in DNA: TGTGCCAGCAGCCGACTAGCGGGAGGATCCTACGAGCAGTACTTC. Translated, it gives CASSRLAGGSYEQYF.

The genes are TRBV20-1 and TRBJ1-2; TRBD1 might be the D (5 bases). The length of the CDR3 is 13 residues. The V and J ends lost 3 bases and 7 bases respectively, with 15 bases between them. Germline-derived CDR1 and CDR2 are DFQATT and SNEGSKA (reference sequence). The CDR3 region is CSAREQVLPGYTF. The CDR3 DNA reads TGCAGTGCTAGGGAACAGGTTTTGCCTGGCTACACCTTC.

This clonotype has a handful of counts. The CDR3 region is CSVKTVAGRDGELFF. The CDR3 bases are TGCAGCGTCAAGACTGTAGCGGGACGAGACGGGGAGCTGTTTTTT. V usage is TRBV29-1 and J usage is TRBJ2-2; 8 bases map to TRBD2. There are 15 residues in the CDR3. V shed 6 bases and J 7 bases; nucleotides not matched to a gene: 13. The germline V gene has CDR1 SQVTM and CDR2 ANQGSEA.

This clonotype was detected a few times. V usage is TRBV20-1 and J usage is TRBJ2-2; D possibly corresponds to TRBD2 (6 bases). Germline V gene lookup returns CDR1 DFQATT and CDR2 SNEGSKA (reference sequence). Deletions cut 0 bases from V and 9 bases from J, with 17 bases between. The CDR3 covers 15 residues. CDR3 nucleotides: TGCAGTGCTAGAGATTCAAGGGCAGGGAGGAGGGAGCTGTTTTTT. Translated: CSARDSRAGRRELFF.

The chain recombines TRBV7-8 with TRBJ1-1; D not certain. The CDR3 length is 16 residues. The germline gives CDR1 SGHVS, CDR2 FQNEAQ. V gave up 0 bases and J gave up 5 bases, with 16 bases separating them. The CDR3 protein is CASSLARTTSGTEAFF. In DNA, the CDR3 is TGTGCCAGCAGCTTAGCGCGGACGACCTCGGGGACTGAAGCTTTCTTT.

The table lists this clonotype with many counts. V and J are TRBV7-2 and TRBJ2-3; unclear D gene. V was trimmed by 2 bases and J by 2 bases, leaving 14 bases between them. The germline V gene encodes CDR1 SGHTA and CDR2 FQGNSA. CDR3 length equals 16 residues. The CDR3 DNA sequence: TGTGCCAGCAGCTTAAGAGCGACTGCCGTCACAGATACGCAGTATTTT. Protein product: CASSLRATAVTDTQYF. Full variable domain (remainder filled in from reference TRBV7-2 and TRBJ2-3): GAGVSQSPSNKVTEKGKDVELRCDPISGHTALYWYRQSLGQGLEFLIYFQGNSAPDKSGLPSDRFSAERTGGSVSTLTIQRTQQEDSAVYLCASSLRATAVTDTQYFGPGTRLTVL.

The chain has TRBV11-2 and TRBJ2-1; 10 bases line up with TRBD1. Germline V gene data show CDR1 as SGHAT and CDR2 as FQNNGV. This CDR3 has 14 amino acids. The ends lost 7 bases at V and 8 bases at J; junction bases unmatched: 8. The CDR3 DNA sequence: TGTGCCAGCACCACCGGACAGGGGGTGGATGAGCAGTTCTTC. It codes for CASTTGQGVDEQFF.

This clonotype was counted at least ten times. This chain joins TRBV12-3 or TRBV12-4 and TRBJ1-5; 8 bases are shared with TRBD1. This CDR3 spans 17 amino acids. With 5 bases clipped from V and 4 bases from J, the junction kept 13 bases outside the gene matches. CDR3 DNA: TGTGCCAGCAGTCTCACCGACAGGGGATCCTCGAATCAGCCCCAGCATTTT. Translating it yields CASSLTDRGSSNQPQHF.

This clonotype was seen a few times. The rearrangement uses TRBV29-1 and TRBJ2-2; the match to TRBD2 covers 9 bases. The germline V gene encodes CDR1 SQVTM and CDR2 ANQGSEA. This CDR3 is built from 15 residues. V gave up 6 bases and J gave up 5 bases; unmatched junction bases: 10. The CDR3 nucleotides read TGCAGCGTGCGCCCAGCGGGAGGCTCTACCGGGGAGCTGTTTTTT. Residues: CSVRPAGGSTGELFF.

V is TRBV12-3 or TRBV12-4 and J is TRBJ2-5; 7 positions agree with TRBD1. V trimming: 1 base; J trimming: 5 bases; junction bases outside the gene matches: 4. This CDR3 has 14 amino acids. This CDR3 reads CASSLGSRGETQYF. In DNA, the CDR3 is TGTGCCAGCAGTTTAGGTTCCAGGGGGGAGACCCAGTACTTC.

This clonotype was recorded at least ten times. The chain employs TRBV20-1 and TRBJ2-7; 7 bases line up with TRBD1. The CDR3 runs 12 residues. Germline V gene lookup returns CDR1 DFQATT and CDR2 SNEGSKA (reference sequence). With V trimmed by 7 bases and J by 2 bases, 5 bases remained unmatched. The CDR3 region has the DNA TGCAGTGTTCGACAGGGCACCTACGAGCAGTACTTC. This translates into CSVRQGTYEQYF.

This clonotype was seen at least ten times. V and J are TRBV5-5 and TRBJ1-1, with a possible D match to TRBD1 (6 bases). The germline gives CDR1 SGHKS, CDR2 YYEKEE (reference sequence). The CDR3 length is 13 residues. V was clipped by 4 bases and J by 11 bases, with 18 bases between them. This CDR3 is CASSPVSGGAAFF. Written as DNA, the CDR3 is TGTGCCAGCAGCCCAGTTAGCGGGGGCGCGGCTTTCTTT.

This clonotype has a count of ten or more. This rearrangement joins TRBV7-9 to TRBJ2-1; TRBD2 is a possible D gene (5 bases). Between the trimmed V and J ends, which lost 1 base and 5 bases, there was a span of 12 bases. This CDR3 region has 15 residues. Germline CDR1 is SEHNR and CDR2 is FQNEAQ (reference sequence). This CDR3 reads CASSLVGILHNEQFF. The CDR3, as DNA: TGTGCCAGCAGCTTAGTCGGGATACTCCACAATGAGCAGTTCTTC.

The gene calls are TRBV5-1 and TRBJ1-3, with a possible D match to TRBD1 (5 bases). Germline lookup yields CDR1 SGHRS and CDR2 YFSETQ. The CDR3 runs 16 residues. V lost 0 bases, J lost 0 bases, and 10 bases lay in between. CDR3 sequence reads: CASSLEGPNSGNTIYF. Here the CDR3 DNA reads TGCGCCAGCAGCTTGGAGGGACCCAACTCTGGAAACACCATATATTTT.

The table lists this clonotype with many counts. The chain has TRBV5-1 and TRBJ2-1; D is uncertain. The germline CDR1 and CDR2 sequences are SGHRS and YFSETQ. Trimming left V 2 bases short and J 0 bases short, with 9 bases between. The CDR3 length is 15 residues. This chain's CDR3 is CASSLQESSYNEQFF. The CDR3 DNA follows: TGCGCCAGCAGCTTACAAGAAAGCTCCTACAATGAGCAGTTCTTC.

This clonotype has only a few counts. This chain links TRBV29-1 with TRBJ2-7; D call uncertain. Trimming shortened V by 0 bases and J by 5 bases, and 8 bases separated the two germline ends. This CDR3 has 12 residues. The germline gives CDR1 SQVTM, CDR2 ANQGSEA. The CDR3 loop reads CSVEDGKDEQYF. DNA of the CDR3: TGCAGCGTTGAAGATGGGAAGGACGAGCAGTACTTC.

This clonotype turned up a few times. The chain joins TRBV29-1 to TRBJ2-1; the D is unclear. The germline CDR1 and CDR2 sequences are SQVTM and ANQGSEA. V dropped 6 bases and J dropped 6 bases, with 12 bases sitting between them. The CDR3 contains 12 residues. Written as DNA, the CDR3 is TGCAGCGTAGGAATACACTTCAATGAGCAGTTCTTC. This codes for CSVGIHFNEQFF.

Written as DNA, the CDR3 is TGTGCTAGTGGCGCCAGCGGGAGCAATGAGCAGTTCTTC. Encoded protein: CASGASGSNEQFF. The chain uses TRBV12-5 and TRBJ2-1; 8 bases agree with TRBD2. Germline CDR1 and CDR2: LGHNT and FRNRAP. The trim removed 6 bases at V and 6 bases at J, leaving 4 bases unmatched. This CDR3 is 13 amino acids long.

This clonotype has only a few counts. The DNA for the CDR3 is TGCAGTGCTACAACAGGGGGCCCTAACACCGGGGAGCTGTTTTTT. Its translation: CSATTGGPNTGELFF. The V call is TRBV20-1, the J call TRBJ2-2; TRBD1 matches 9 bases. Germline V CDR1 and CDR2: DFQATT, SNEGSKA (reference sequence). The ends lost 4 bases at V and 2 bases at J; junction bases unmatched: 5. CDR3 length: 15 residues.